This TCR beta chain was profiled in a study of beta chain features in type 1 diabetes. On this clone itself: Antigen: not known.

Expressed TCRB transcripts got sequenced, as all isolated RNA was reverse transcribed. Read counts averaged around 3.5 million for samples of naive, central memory and regulatory T cells. The assay was immunoSEQ multiplex PCR, and TCRdb's table has in-frame clones only and misses some. The table includes hundreds of thousands of clones, around 15% detected once. General observations from the study: Among all four CD4+ subsets, Type 1 diabetes patients had TCRB CDR3s that were moderately but significantly shorter. Among patients, naive, central memory and Treg TCRB repertoires appeared more similar than among healthy donors.

Sequencing input: naive CD4+ T cells from blood. The sequence was obtained from a young man with type 1 diabetes.

CDR3 region: CASSARTGLNSPLHF. CDR3 DNA sequence: TGTGCCAGCAGCGCCCGGACAGGCCTTAATTCACCCCTCCACTTT. The chain combines TRBV21-1 with TRBJ1-6; TRBD1 is the table's D call, not checked against the DNA. TRBV21-1 is labeled a pseudogene. This CDR3 contains 15 residues.